These 14 T cell receptor beta chains were all obtained from the same sample, sequenced in a study of a mutant IDH1 vaccine in newly diagnosed glioma. TCRdb's table, derived via immunoSEQ multiplex PCR, lists solely in-frame clones and lacks some. The table lists over 25,000 clones, 75% to 90% of them singletons. Antigen specificity for these receptors is unknown. The time point was: week 5, during vaccination. The vaccine gave 300 ug of a 20-mer mutant IDH1 peptide subcutaneously per dose. This sample comprised peripheral blood mononuclear cells (PBMCs), obtained from a glioma patient whose treatment included an IDH1 peptide vaccine. The receptors here all came from a middle-aged woman with glioma. Some clones in this sample may be carry-over from other donors' samples.

The chain has TRBV5-1 and TRBJ2-2; 7 nucleotides line up with TRBD1. J gave up 6 bases and V 3 bases, and 8 bases lay outside the gene matches. This CDR3 is 15 amino acids long. CDR1 and CDR2 (germline): SGHRS, YFSETQ. The CDR3 protein is CASSSRDSEPGELFF. Written as DNA, the CDR3 is TGCGCCAGCAGCTCCCGGGACAGTGAGCCCGGGGAGCTGTTTTTT.

The CDR3 reads CASSLEGISYNEQFF. The CDR3 bases are TGTGCCAGCAGCTTAGAGGGGATATCCTACAATGAGCAGTTCTTC. The chain carries TRBV5-5 and TRBJ2-1; D assignment may be TRBD1 or TRBD2 (5 bases each). The germline V gene encodes CDR1 SGHKS and CDR2 YYEKEE (reference sequence). The V end was cut by 2 bases, the J end by 1 base, with 10 bases between. The CDR3 is 15 residues long.

The rearrangement joins TRBV30 to TRBJ2-7; D gene ambiguous. The CDR3 totals 11 residues. Looked up from germline, CDR1 is GTSNPN and CDR2 is SVGIG (reference sequence). V was cut by 1 base and J by 4 bases, with 5 bases left in between. The CDR3 sequence is CAWSAAYEQYF. The DNA for the CDR3 is TGTGCCTGGAGTGCCGCATACGAGCAGTACTTC.

The chain employs TRBV10-3 and TRBJ2-7; D gene uncertain. The CDR3 has 18 residues. Germline V gene lookup returns CDR1 ENHRY and CDR2 SYGVKD. Trimming removed 11 bases from V and 5 bases from J, with 34 bases in between. The CDR3 DNA follows: TGTGCCCCCTTCTCCGCCTCGGTACAGCCCCCCATTCCCCACGAGCAGTACTTC. This sequence encodes CAPFSASVQPPIPHEQYF.

The chain employs TRBV7-3 and TRBJ2-1, with D possibly being TRBD2 (7 bases). The V end was cut by 2 bases, the J end by 4 bases, with 12 bases between. Germline-derived CDR1 and CDR2 are SGHTA and FQGTGA. CDR3 length equals 15 residues. CDR3 amino acids: CASSLRGAGYNEQFF. The CDR3 DNA follows: TGTGCCAGCAGCTTACGGGGGGCAGGTTACAATGAGCAGTTCTTC.

Sample share makes this clone medium-sized. The rearrangement links TRBV4-2 to TRBJ1-3; maybe TRBD1 (5 bases). This CDR3 has 14 residues. Germline CDR1 and CDR2: LGHNA and YNFKEQ. The V end was cut by 1 base, the J end by 6 bases, with 10 bases between. CDR3 loop: CASSQVGPQNTIYF. The CDR3 DNA sequence: TGTGCCAGCAGCCAAGTGGGACCGCAAAACACCATATATTTT.

The V gene is TRBV27, the J gene TRBJ1-5; no clear D. Trimming removed 4 bases from V and 7 bases from J, with 14 bases in between. The CDR3 totals 14 residues. Germline V gene sequence: CDR1 MNHEY, CDR2 SMNVEV (reference sequence). In DNA, the CDR3 is TGTGCCAGCAGTTCCGGGCGGGGAGACCAGCCCCAGCATTTT. Translated: CASSSGRGDQPQHF.

V and J are TRBV11-3 and TRBJ2-3; D unresolved. Germline lookup yields CDR1 SGHNT and CDR2 YENEEA. There are 14 residues in the CDR3. Between the trimmed V and J ends, which lost 4 bases and 8 bases, there was a span of 16 bases. CDR3 nucleotides: TGTGCCAGCAGCTATGGGGAAGCTTCAGCTACGCAGTATTTT. Residues: CASSYGEASATQYF.

The chain links TRBV11-2 to TRBJ2-5; 12 bases map to TRBD2. The J call may be incorrect, as the DNA end agrees better with TRBJ2-7. Germline V gene sequence: CDR1 SGHAT, CDR2 FQNNGV. This CDR3 is 15 amino acids long. CDR3 protein: CASSSGLAGSYEQYF. The CDR3 DNA reads TGTGCCAGCAGCTCTGGACTAGCGGGGTCCTACGAGCAGTACTTC.

This clone was counted a few times. DNA for the CDR3: TGCGCCAGCAGCCAAGATCCGGTTAAGGGGAAAAATCAGCCCCAGCATTTT. Amino acids: CASSQDPVKGKNQPQHF. This chain joins TRBV4-1 and TRBJ1-5, with TRBD1 as a possible D gene (5 bases). The CDR3 has 17 amino acids. V was shortened by 0 bases and J by 4 bases, with 16 bases between the two germline ends. Germline lookup yields CDR1 MGHRA and CDR2 YSYEKL.

The chain has TRBV7-2 and TRBJ2-1, with a possible D match to TRBD2 (6 bases). V was cut by 5 bases and J by 3 bases, with 11 bases left in between. The CDR3 extends over 14 amino acids. CDR1 is SGHTA, CDR2 FQGNSA, per germline. The CDR3 loop reads CASSPGVGYNEQFF. DNA for the CDR3: TGTGCCAGCAGCCCGGGGGTTGGCTACAATGAGCAGTTCTTC.

The chain carries TRBV27 and TRBJ2-5; the D call may be TRBD1 or TRBD2 (6 bases each). Germline V lookup: CDR1 MNHEY, CDR2 SMNVEV (reference sequence). V was clipped by 2 bases and J by 3 bases, with 13 bases between them. The length of the CDR3 is 15 residues. CDR3 in amino acids: CASSLLGGSEETQYF. CDR3 DNA: TGTGCCAGCAGTTTACTCGGGGGCTCGGAAGAGACCCAGTACTTC.

The count of this clone is one. The chain recombines TRBV4-3 with TRBJ2-2, with TRBD1 matching over 7 bases. CDR1 is LGHNA, CDR2 YSLEER, per germline. Trimming at V came to 4 bases and at J to 7 bases, leaving 6 bases not matched to a gene. The CDR3 extends over 14 amino acids. The CDR3 DNA sequence: TGCGCCAGCAGCCCCGGGACAGTTAGCGGGGAGCTGTTTTTT. Its protein product is CASSPGTVSGELFF.

The rearrangement links TRBV18 to TRBJ2-2; D unclear. Germline lookup yields CDR1 KGHSH and CDR2 LQKENI. V was clipped by 3 bases and J by 4 bases, with 9 bases between them. This CDR3 comprises 14 residues. The CDR3 bases are TGTGCCAGCTCACCCCGCGGCGGCACCGGGGAGCTGTTTTTT. Residues: CASSPRGGTGELFF.